This T cell receptor (beta chain) came from a study of coeliac disease. Comment on this clone: Its specificity is unknown.

Profiled with immunoSEQ multiplex PCR; TCRdb holds only in-frame clones, not every one. The sample includes approximately 5,400 clones, roughly 49% seen only once; the top ten take roughly 6.7%. Study results and caveats: TRB repertoires were largely private, with most amino acid sequences found in only one sample.

Sequenced sample: intraepithelial lymphocytes from the gut. The receptor was isolated from a woman in her twenties or thirties with active celiac disease.

This CDR3 is CAWSMLGKSTEAFF. The CDR3 bases are TGTGCCTGGAGTATGTTGGGCAAGAGCACTGAAGCTTTCTTT. The chain links TRBV30 to TRBJ1-1; D is uncertain. This CDR3 comprises 14 residues. Germline V gives CDR1 GTSNPN, CDR2 SVGIG (reference sequence). Trimming left V 2 bases short and J 4 bases short, with 14 bases between.